The present entry profiles one T cell receptor (beta chain) with its context. Antigen specificity is unknown. With 60 Vbeta and 13 Jbeta primers, the PCR was carried out. Using immunoSEQ multiplex PCR, the repertoire was profiled, and TCRdb retains in-frame clones only, with some absent. The sample shows about 50,000 clones, over 60% of them seen only once. The data stem from a study of cytomegalovirus exposure and HLA in healthy donors. Notes on the study in general: A reported reduction in N-insertions relative to the approximately 690-donor mean was seen in an Asian-associated ancestry cluster in a later analysis.

This clonotype was obtained from a woman aged 50 to 60 in good health and CMV-seronegative. The sample consisted of PBMCs.

The CDR3 loop is CASSGQASLSYEQYF. DNA for the CDR3: TGTGCCAGCAGTGGTCAGGCGTCCCTCTCCTACGAGCAGTACTTC. The V call is TRBV6-1, the J call TRBJ2-7; D call uncertain. The length of the CDR3 is 15 residues. With 4 bases removed from V and 0 bases from J, the gap between germline ends came to 13 bases. Germline assignment: CDR1 MNHNS and CDR2 SASEGT.